Below, 10 T cell receptor beta chains from the same sample are listed, as sequenced in a study of blood T cell repertoires in COVID-19. Profiling relied on immunoSEQ multiplex PCR, and the TCRdb table lists in-frame clones only, not all of them. Counted here are hundreds of thousands of clones, over 80% occurring once; the ten biggest clones make up over 1%. The sample was peripheral blood. The receptors were sampled from a woman aged 30 to 39 with COVID-19, enrolled during active disease.

This clone appeared once. This chain connects TRBV6-2 or TRBV6-3 to TRBJ1-1; 9 bases align to TRBD1. CDR1 is MNHEY and CDR2 is SVGEGT in the germline V gene. V lost 6 bases to trimming and J lost 4 bases; unmatched junction nucleotides: 9. The CDR3 covers 15 residues. The CDR3 nucleotides are TGTGCCAGCAGCAACCAGGGGACAGGGCGCACTGAAGCTTTCTTT. Translating gives CASSNQGTGRTEAFF.

The chain's CDR3 is CASSDGSNQPQHF. The CDR3 coding sequence is TGTGCCAGCAGTGACGGTAGCAATCAGCCCCAGCATTTT. The chain employs TRBV2 and TRBJ1-5; D not resolved. This CDR3 spans 13 amino acids. With 3 bases removed from V and 0 bases from J, the gap between germline ends came to 3 bases. Looked up from germline, CDR1 is SNHLY and CDR2 is FYNNEI.

This clone was seen at least ten times. This chain joins TRBV15 and TRBJ2-5, with D possibly being TRBD2 (7 bases). Trimming pared 8 bases from V and 7 bases from J, leaving 14 bases between. Germline CDR1 reads LNHNV; CDR2 reads YYDKDF (reference sequence). The CDR3 runs 12 residues. The CDR3: CATGGGRGTQYF. The DNA for the CDR3 is TGTGCCACCGGCGGGGGCCGCGGGACCCAGTACTTC.

The chain combines TRBV5-6 with TRBJ2-7; D may be TRBD1 (6 bases). Germline V lookup: CDR1 SGHDT, CDR2 YYEEEE. V was trimmed by 2 bases and J by 8 bases, leaving 14 bases between them. This CDR3 is built from 13 residues. CDR3 residues: CASSFQQGSQQYF. The CDR3 nucleotides are TGTGCCAGCAGCTTTCAACAGGGTTCACAGCAGTACTTC.

V usage is TRBV27 and J usage is TRBJ1-1; D remains ambiguous. The length of the CDR3 is 12 residues. The V gene's germline CDR1 is MNHEY and CDR2 SMNVEV (reference sequence). The ends were cut back, 7 bases at V and 7 bases at J, with 13 bases in the middle. CDR3 amino acids: CASNPPRCEAFF. CDR3 bases: TGTGCCAGCAATCCCCCGAGGTGTGAAGCTTTCTTT.

The V call is TRBV2, the J call TRBJ2-7; 9 bases agree with TRBD2. With 3 bases clipped from V and 4 bases from J, the junction kept 7 bases outside the gene matches. CDR3 length equals 15 residues. The germline gives CDR1 SNHLY, CDR2 FYNNEI. CDR3 DNA sequence: TGTGCCAGCAGTGACGGAGCGGGGGGCCCATACGAGCAGTACTTC. Translated: CASSDGAGGPYEQYF.

The CDR3, as DNA: TGTGCCAGCAGCAACGCAGGGATGTTAGCTTTCTTT. It translates to CASSNAGMLAFF. V is TRBV21-1 and J is TRBJ1-1; the table assigns TRBD1, which was not confirmed against the DNA. TRBV21-1 is a documented pseudogene. The CDR3 has 12 residues.

This clone was seen a handful of times. The genes are TRBV12-5 and TRBJ1-3; D is unclear. V lost 8 bases and J lost 2, with 10 bases in between. Germline assignment: CDR1 LGHNT and CDR2 FRNRAP. The CDR3 covers 13 residues. The CDR3 loop reads CASSRGTGNTIYF. CDR3 bases: TGTGCTAGTTCCCGAGGAACTGGAAACACCATATATTTT.

V gene TRBV28 combines with J gene TRBJ1-2, with a tentative D call TRBD1 (6 bases). This CDR3 has 13 residues. Germline V gene sequence: CDR1 MDHEN, CDR2 SYDVKM. Trimming removed 5 bases at V and 3 bases at J, with 10 bases between. CDR3 in DNA: TGTGCCAGCAGTACAGGGATGGACTATGGCTACACCTTC. Amino acids: CASSTGMDYGYTF.

The rearrangement joins TRBV19 to TRBJ2-7, with TRBD2 matching 9 bases. J lost 1 base, V lost 5 bases, and 9 bases had no gene match. The CDR3 runs to 16 residues. CDR1 and CDR2 (germline): LNHDA, SQIVND (reference sequence). CDR3 sequence reads: CASSRLAGPPSYEQYF. The CDR3, as DNA: TGTGCCAGTAGTCGCCTAGCGGGGCCCCCGTCCTACGAGCAGTACTTC.